The 6 T cell receptor beta chains given below trace back to one sample, sequenced in a study of siplizumab effects on memory and regulatory T cells. The repertoire was sequenced with immunoSEQ multiplex PCR; TCRdb's copy has only in-frame clones and lacks some. The data show tens of thousands of clones, approximately 96% seen once. What was sequenced was naive CD8+ T cells sorted from blood. The receptor source for this set is a human donor in good health.

In regard to this clone: This sample also contains other DNA sequences that code for the same CDR3. The chain couples TRBV4-1 to TRBJ2-7; D is undetermined. Trimming took off 1 base at V and 5 bases at J, with 3 bases between the two ends. There are 11 residues in the CDR3. Germline assignment: CDR1 MGHRA and CDR2 YSYEKL. The CDR3 region is CASSQGDEQYF. The DNA for the CDR3 is TGCGCCAGCAGCCAAGGTGACGAGCAGTACTTC.

The rearrangement links TRBV19 to TRBJ1-6; the D is unclear. Germline V CDR1 and CDR2: LNHDA, SQIVND (reference sequence). The CDR3 loop spans 14 amino acids. V was trimmed by 5 bases and J by 6 bases, leaving 11 bases between them. The CDR3 spells CASSPTASNSPLHF. CDR3 DNA sequence: TGTGCCAGTAGTCCAACGGCGAGTAATTCACCCCTCCACTTT. Complete variable domain (other parts from reference TRBV19 and TRBJ1-6): DGGITQSPKYLFRKEGQNVTLSCEQNLNHDAMYWYRQDPGQGLRLIYYSQIVNDFQKGDIAEGYSVSREKKESFPLTVTSAQKNPTAFYLCASSPTASNSPLHFGNGTRLTVT.

The genes are TRBV4-1 and TRBJ1-1; the match to TRBD1 covers 8 bases. Germline CDR1 reads MGHRA; CDR2 reads YSYEKL. The trim removed 0 bases at V and 4 bases at J, leaving 7 bases unmatched. CDR3 length: 16 residues. CDR3 loop: CASSQDQGALGTEAFF. CDR3 coding DNA: TGCGCCAGCAGCCAAGACCAGGGGGCTTTAGGCACTGAAGCTTTCTTT.

This clone was detected only once. The J gene is TRBJ1-1, the V gene TRBV7-6, with D hard to call. The CDR3 is 13 amino acids. Germline V gene sequence: CDR1 SGHVS, CDR2 FNYEAQ. Trimming shortened V by 5 bases and J by 0 bases, and 7 bases separated the two germline ends. This chain's CDR3 is CASSEGLNTEAFF. Written as DNA, the CDR3 is TGTGCCAGCAGCGAGGGCCTGAACACTGAAGCTTTCTTT.

The V and J genes are TRBV29-1 and TRBJ1-2, with a possible D match to TRBD1 (5 bases). Germline CDR1 SQVTM, CDR2 ANQGSEA. The CDR3 covers 12 residues. Between the trimmed V and J ends, which lost 1 base and 5 bases, there was a span of 8 bases. This CDR3 is CSVEVWGYGYTF. The DNA for the CDR3 is TGCAGCGTTGAAGTTTGGGGGTATGGCTACACCTTC.

This clone occurred a few times. V is TRBV6-5 and J is TRBJ2-7, with D perhaps TRBD1 (5 bases). Between the trimmed V and J ends, which lost 0 bases and 2 bases, there was a span of 11 bases. Germline-derived CDR1 and CDR2 are MNHEY and SVGAGI. The CDR3 is 15 amino acids. The CDR3 region is CASSYSRQGTYEQYF. Here the CDR3 DNA reads TGTGCCAGCAGTTACTCTCGGCAGGGTACCTACGAGCAGTACTTC.